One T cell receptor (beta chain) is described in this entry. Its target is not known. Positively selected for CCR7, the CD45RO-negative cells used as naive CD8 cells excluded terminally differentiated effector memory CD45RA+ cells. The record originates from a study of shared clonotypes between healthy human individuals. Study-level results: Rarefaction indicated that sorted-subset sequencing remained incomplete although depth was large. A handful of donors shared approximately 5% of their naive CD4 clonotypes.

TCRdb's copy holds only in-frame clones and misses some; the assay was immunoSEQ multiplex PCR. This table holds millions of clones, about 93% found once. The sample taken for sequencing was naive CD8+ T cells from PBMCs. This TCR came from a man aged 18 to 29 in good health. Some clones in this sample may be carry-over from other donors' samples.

CDR3 region: CASSPGLVATGELFF. DNA of the CDR3: TGCGCCAGCAGCCCGGGACTGGTGGCCACCGGGGAGCTGTTTTTT. This chain links TRBV4-3 with TRBJ2-2, with D perhaps TRBD2 (6 bases). Germline V gene data show CDR1 as LGHNA and CDR2 as YSLEER. With 4 bases removed from V and 4 bases from J, the gap between germline ends came to 13 bases. The CDR3 runs to 15 residues.